A selection of T cell receptor beta chains follows, all from one sample in a study of T-cell reconstitution after alpha-beta-depleted transplantation in children. TCRdb re-analysed the PCR reads in MiXCR, keeping a single row per CDR3 protein. The table shows 450,000 to 600,000 distinct CDR3 sequences, with around 18% occurring only once. The sequencing here drew on PBMCs from the stem cell graft donor, taken from the stem cell graft. These TCRs come from a human donor who donated a stem cell graft to a child with acute lymphoblastic leukemia. Each CDR3 is given without its conserved first and last residue. The D gene is left open where the match is weak.

CDR3aa | j_gene | d_gene | v_gene
ASSTMDRGYEQY | TRBJ2-7 | TRBD1 | TRBV13
ASSFGLAPDTQY | TRBJ2-3 | - | TRBV12-3/TRBV12-4
ASSVTDSNQPQH | TRBJ1-5 | - | TRBV12-3/TRBV12-4
ASSRDSTNEKLF | TRBJ1-4 | - | TRBV5-1
ASDRSQETQY | TRBJ2-5 | - | TRBV7-9
ASSQGVLAEQY | TRBJ2-7 | - | TRBV3-1
ASSQGPPGSNEKLF | TRBJ1-4 | - | TRBV3-1
ASIYSRTQGHIYNEQF | TRBJ2-1 | - | TRBV6-5
ASRMRDRIYEQY | TRBJ2-7 | TRBD1 | TRBV28
ASRTGDKKTY | TRBJ2-7 | - | TRBV28
ASSESWTVYGYT | TRBJ1-2 | - | TRBV10-2
ASSDAGQGSGGMNTEAF | TRBJ1-1 | TRBD1 | TRBV9
ASSSGLAGSKETQY | TRBJ2-5 | TRBD2 | TRBV7-2
ASSLAPAPYNEQF | TRBJ2-1 | - | TRBV7-9
ASQRELGNEQF | TRBJ2-1 | TRBD2 | TRBV2
ASALAGGLAETQY | TRBJ2-5 | TRBD2 | TRBV6-1
ASSLPSGRTSDTQY | TRBJ2-3 | TRBD2 | TRBV28
ASSSLTGSTEAF | TRBJ1-1 | - | TRBV4-1
ASSATGATYYEQY | TRBJ2-7 | - | TRBV5-1
SAPPREGHSYEQY | TRBJ2-7 | TRBD2 | TRBV20-1
SARGWDNEQF | TRBJ2-1 | - | TRBV20-1
ATSIGGYEQY | TRBJ2-7 | TRBD2 | TRBV15
ASSFVPVGAEAF | TRBJ1-1 | - | TRBV7-9
ASTRERTSGTYEQY | TRBJ2-7 | TRBD2 | TRBV6-1
ASSSAQPQH | TRBJ1-5 | - | TRBV27
SARDTHSNQPQH | TRBJ1-5 | - | TRBV20-1
ASSHLTRLETGRTEAF | TRBJ1-1 | TRBD1 | TRBV23-1
ASSPPTAGANVLT | TRBJ2-6 | - | TRBV18
ASNDRDRVNEQF | TRBJ2-1 | TRBD1 | TRBV7-9
ASSTAEVMAYGYT | TRBJ1-2 | - | TRBV7-9
SVSRQSYNEQF | TRBJ2-1 | - | TRBV29-1
ASSLSGDYQPQH | TRBJ1-5 | - | TRBV27
ASSHVSGPYNEQF | TRBJ2-1 | TRBD2 | TRBV7-2
ASSQDPSGTYNEQF | TRBJ2-1 | TRBD2 | TRBV4-1
ASNDWGRQETQY | TRBJ2-5 | - | TRBV2
SVRWGNEQF | TRBJ2-1 | - | TRBV29-1
ASSDSFRTNTGELF | TRBJ2-2 | - | TRBV6-4
ASTDPSGRGYGEQF | TRBJ2-1 | TRBD2 | TRBV12-3/TRBV12-4
ASSVDGPYAGANVLT | TRBJ2-6 | - | TRBV9
ASGGWGRGNQPQH | TRBJ1-5 | - | TRBV5-6
SATPAAGVREQY | TRBJ2-7 | TRBD2 | TRBV20-1
SARAPLGTGGYT | TRBJ1-2 | TRBD1 | TRBV20-1
ASSLAGPGPDTQY | TRBJ2-3 | - | TRBV7-8
SAMRSGGTYGNTEAF | TRBJ1-1 | TRBD1 | TRBV20-1
SARSLSSGPDTQY | TRBJ2-3 | TRBD2 | TRBV20-1
ASSLPPEGNTIY | TRBJ1-3 | - | TRBV5-1
SARGGRYYNEQF | TRBJ2-1 | TRBD2 | TRBV20-1
ASTLASGYEQY | TRBJ2-7 | TRBD2 | TRBV27
ASSLSGSASNEQF | TRBJ2-1 | TRBD2 | TRBV11-2
ASSPPGYPNEQF | TRBJ2-1 | - | TRBV18
ASSYRDREDSYNEQF | TRBJ2-1 | TRBD1 | TRBV6-5
SVQGTSSSYNEQF | TRBJ2-1 | - | TRBV29-1
ASSPRRLVGDNEQF | TRBJ2-1 | - | TRBV7-8
ASSFLVFGADGNYGYT | TRBJ1-2 | - | TRBV5-1
ASSLEQGRYYGYT | TRBJ1-2 | TRBD1 | TRBV7-3
SEGKQPSSYEQY | TRBJ2-7 | - | TRBV20-1
ASSSPGQDYNEQF | TRBJ2-1 | TRBD1 | TRBV12-3/TRBV12-4
ASSPLTVNQPQH | TRBJ1-5 | - | TRBV12-3/TRBV12-4
ASSYSSSQRELF | TRBJ2-2 | - | TRBV6-5
ASSALQGTSYEQY | TRBJ2-7 | - | TRBV5-1